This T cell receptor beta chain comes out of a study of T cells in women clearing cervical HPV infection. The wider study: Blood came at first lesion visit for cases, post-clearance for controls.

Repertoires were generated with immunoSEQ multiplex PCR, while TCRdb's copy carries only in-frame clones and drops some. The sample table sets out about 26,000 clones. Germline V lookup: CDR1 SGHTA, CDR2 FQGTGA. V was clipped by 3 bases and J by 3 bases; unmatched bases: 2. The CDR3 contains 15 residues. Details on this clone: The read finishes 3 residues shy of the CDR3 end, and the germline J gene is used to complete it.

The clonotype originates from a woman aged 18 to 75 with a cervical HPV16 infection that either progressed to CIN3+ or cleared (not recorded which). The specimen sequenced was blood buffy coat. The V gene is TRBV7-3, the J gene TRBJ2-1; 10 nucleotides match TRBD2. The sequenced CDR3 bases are TGTGCCAGCAGCTTCAGCGGGGGGGTCTACAATGAG. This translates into CASSFSGGVYNE. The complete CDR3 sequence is CASSFSGGVYNEQFF.